The 25 T cell receptor beta chains listed next were all sequenced from one sample in a study of OX40 agonist ivuxolimab in advanced cancers. Measured with immunoSEQ multiplex PCR; TCRdb has only the in-frame clones, and not every one. Among about 22,000 clones listed, roughly four fifths were seen once. The source material was CD4+ or CD8+ T cells sorted from blood, sampled in a trial of the OX40 agonist ivuxolimab. All receptors come from an adult with an advanced solid tumor such as melanoma, head and neck, liver or kidney cancer.

V and J are TRBV2 and TRBJ2-5; 7 nucleotides line up with TRBD2. The J call may be incorrect, as the DNA end agrees better with TRBJ2-7. CDR3 length: 14 amino acids. Per the germline V gene, CDR1 is SNHLY and CDR2 is FYNNEI. CDR3 nucleotide sequence: TGTGCCTCCTCTGGGGGAGGGCAATCCTACGAGCAGTACTTC. It translates to CASSGGGQSYEQYF.

The chain combines TRBV11-2 with TRBJ2-7; 8 positions agree with TRBD2. CDR1 and CDR2 (germline): SGHAT, FQNNGV. The CDR3 has 15 amino acids. The J segment lost 3 bases and the V segment lost 3 bases, leaving 7 bases of the junction unmatched. CDR3 sequence (DNA): TGTGCCAGCAGCTTGGTGGGTGCGGGGGGCTACGAGCAGTACTTC. Translated: CASSLVGAGGYEQYF.

The rearrangement joins TRBV5-1 to TRBJ2-5, with 12 bases fitting TRBD2. V dropped 6 bases and J dropped 3; count of bases not matched to a gene: 3. Germline-derived CDR1 and CDR2 are SGHRS and YFSETQ. The CDR3 loop spans 14 amino acids. CDR3 amino acids: CASTRTSGEETQYF. In DNA, the CDR3 is TGCGCCAGCACGAGGACTAGCGGGGAAGAGACCCAGTACTTC.

This chain links TRBV27 with TRBJ2-3; D unresolved. The CDR3 is made up of 14 amino acids. Trimming took off 1 base at V and 4 bases at J, with 9 bases between the two ends. Germline V CDR1 and CDR2: MNHEY, SMNVEV (reference sequence). This CDR3 is CASSLYGLADTQYF. CDR3 DNA: TGTGCCAGCAGTTTATACGGGTTGGCAGATACGCAGTATTTT.

The rearrangement joins TRBV7-6 to TRBJ2-5, with no clear D. The CDR3 length is 12 residues. Germline assignment: CDR1 SGHVS and CDR2 FNYEAQ. The germline V and J ends were trimmed by 3 bases and 4 bases, with 6 bases remaining between them. The CDR3 nucleotides read TGTGCCAGCAGCTTGTGGGGAGAGACCCAGTACTTC. Its protein product is CASSLWGETQYF.

The chain carries TRBV29-1 and TRBJ1-1, with D possibly matching TRBD1 (5 bases). V shed 7 bases and J shed 6 bases, with 27 bases lying between them. The CDR3 is made up of 16 amino acids. Germline V gene lookup returns CDR1 SQVTM and CDR2 ANQGSEA. The CDR3 protein is CSAISLIFQGEPEAFF. CDR3 bases: TGCAGCGCAATATCTCTCATATTTCAGGGCGAGCCTGAAGCTTTCTTT.

The chain uses TRBV6-1 and TRBJ2-7; possibly TRBD1 or TRBD2 for D (5 bases each). The V end lost 8 bases, the J end lost 4 bases, and 12 bases lay between the germline ends. This CDR3 contains 12 residues. CDR1 and CDR2 (germline): MNHNS, SASEGT. DNA for the CDR3: TGTGCCAGCGGGGACCCGGGGTACGAGCAGTACTTC. Protein: CASGDPGYEQYF.

This chain connects TRBV6-1 to TRBJ2-7; D not certain. V dropped 2 bases and J dropped 3 bases, with 20 bases sitting between them. Germline-derived CDR1 and CDR2 are MNHNS and SASEGT. This CDR3 region has 17 residues. The CDR3 region is CASSELTSLVLGYEQYF. The CDR3 DNA reads TGTGCCAGCAGTGAATTGACGTCTCTGGTGCTTGGCTACGAGCAGTACTTC.

This clone has just one count. The chain is built from TRBV2 and TRBJ1-3; no firm D call. Trimming left V 3 bases short and J 6 bases short, with 12 bases between. The CDR3 totals 14 residues. Germline values: CDR1 SNHLY, CDR2 FYNNEI. The chain's CDR3 is CASSEWGAENTIYF. CDR3 nucleotides: TGTGCCAGCAGTGAGTGGGGAGCTGAAAACACCATATATTTT.

This clone appeared a single time. This chain links TRBV28 with TRBJ2-7, with 10 bases lining up with TRBD1. The germline CDR1 and CDR2 sequences are MDHEN and SYDVKM. The CDR3 runs to 14 residues. With V trimmed by 7 bases and J by 6 bases, 9 bases remained unmatched. CDR3: CASTPGQGSTEQYF. CDR3 sequence (DNA): TGTGCCAGCACACCGGGACAGGGGAGTACCGAGCAGTACTTC.

The V gene is TRBV27, the J gene TRBJ2-2; D not resolved. V dropped 5 bases and J dropped 2 bases, with 12 bases sitting between them. There are 15 residues in the CDR3. CDR1 and CDR2 from the germline V gene are MNHEY and SMNVEV (reference sequence). CDR3 loop: CASSLATDNTGELFF. The CDR3, as DNA: TGTGCCAGCAGTCTTGCGACGGATAACACCGGGGAGCTGTTTTTT.

The gene calls are TRBV10-3 and TRBJ1-1; possible D gene TRBD1, 6 bases. This CDR3 is built from 14 residues. Germline V gene lookup returns CDR1 ENHRY and CDR2 SYGVKD. V was shortened by 6 bases and J by 3 bases, with 14 bases between the two germline ends. The CDR3 loop reads CAIRKQGLHTEAFF. In DNA form, the CDR3 reads TGTGCCATCAGGAAACAGGGTTTGCACACTGAAGCTTTCTTT.

This clone was seen a single time. The chain couples TRBV4-1 to TRBJ1-1, with D possibly being TRBD1 (6 bases). Germline V CDR1 and CDR2: MGHRA, YSYEKL. V lost 2 bases and J 1 base, leaving 11 bases between the germline ends. The CDR3 has 15 amino acids. CDR3 protein: CASSQPGQWNTEAFF. The DNA for the CDR3 is TGCGCCAGCAGCCAACCGGGACAATGGAACACTGAAGCTTTCTTT.

The chain uses TRBV27 and TRBJ2-1, with D uncertain. The germline gives CDR1 MNHEY, CDR2 SMNVEV (reference sequence). The CDR3 covers 12 residues. Trimming cost V 6 bases and J 3 bases, with 6 bases left between them. DNA for the CDR3: TGTGCCAGCAGGGTGGGCTACAATGAGCAGTTCTTC. It specifies CASRVGYNEQFF.

The gene calls are TRBV5-4 and TRBJ2-2; D possibly matches TRBD1 or TRBD2 (5 bases each). V was cut by 7 bases and J by 3 bases, with 10 bases left in between. The CDR3 spans 13 residues. Germline assignment: CDR1 SGHNT and CDR2 YYREEE (reference sequence). The CDR3 coding sequence is TGTGCCAGCGACGAGGGGCACACCGGGGAGCTGTTTTTT. This codes for CASDEGHTGELFF.

The chain carries TRBV7-2 and TRBJ2-2; 11 nucleotides agree with TRBD2. The length of the CDR3 is 19 residues. J gave up 3 bases and V 5 bases, and 14 bases lay outside the gene matches. Germline V gene sequence: CDR1 SGHTA, CDR2 FQGNSA. The CDR3 reads CASSPRGLAGADYTGELFF. In DNA, the CDR3 is TGTGCCAGCAGCCCCCGAGGACTAGCGGGCGCTGACTACACCGGGGAGCTGTTTTTT.

J is TRBJ2-2 and V is TRBV9; 8 bases align to TRBD1. The CDR3 has 18 amino acids. The J segment lost 0 bases and the V segment lost 3 bases, leaving 10 bases of the junction unmatched. CDR1 is SGDLS and CDR2 is YYNGEE in the germline V gene. The CDR3 loop is CASSALPGQDTNTGELFF. The CDR3 DNA is TGTGCCAGCAGCGCATTACCGGGACAGGATACGAACACCGGGGAGCTGTTTTTT.

The rearrangement links TRBV5-3 to TRBJ1-4, with a weak D call TRBD1 (6 bases). TRBV5-3 is known as an ORF, though its function is uncertain. This CDR3 is built from 14 residues. The ends were cut back, 2 bases at V and 4 bases at J, with 9 bases in the middle. The DNA for the CDR3 is TGTGCCAGAAGCTTAACGGGACATAATGAAAAACTGTTTTTT. It is translated as CARSLTGHNEKLFF.

The J gene is TRBJ1-5, the V gene TRBV6-1; tentatively, D is TRBD1 (6 bases). The CDR3 runs to 15 residues. The ends were cut back, 6 bases at V and 7 bases at J, with 19 bases in the middle. CDR1 is MNHNS, CDR2 SASEGT, per germline. Here the CDR3 DNA reads TGTGCCAGCAGCGAAAGGCGAGACACAGGGCAGCCCCAGCATTTT. It specifies CASSERRDTGQPQHF.

The CDR3 loop reads CASSRRLGGDSEQYF. The DNA for the CDR3 is TGTGCCAGCAGCCGCAGACTAGGCGGGGATAGCGAGCAGTACTTC. The V and J genes are TRBV14 and TRBJ2-7; TRBD2 might be the D (6 bases). The CDR3 sequence is 15 residues long. Germline CDR1 and CDR2: SGHDN and FVKESK. V was clipped by 4 bases and J by 6 bases, with 19 bases between them. Drawing the rest from reference TRBV14 and TRBJ2-7, the complete variable domain is EAGVTQFPSHSVIEKGQTVTLRCDPISGHDNLYWYRRVMGKEIKFLLHFVKESKQDESGMPNNRFLAERTGGTYSTLKVQPAELEDSGVYFCASSRRLGGDSEQYFGPGTRLTVT.

This clone has just one count. The rearrangement uses TRBV4-1 and TRBJ1-3; no reliable D call. V lost 3 bases and J lost 3, with 9 bases in between. The CDR3 covers 14 residues. Germline V gene data show CDR1 as MGHRA and CDR2 as YSYEKL. CDR3 DNA: TGCGCCAGCAGCCAGGCCCTAGGTGGAAACACCATATATTTT. Translation gives CASSQALGGNTIYF.

V usage is TRBV7-9 and J usage is TRBJ2-5, with a possible D match to TRBD1 (5 bases). The DNA end lines up better with TRBJ2-7; the J call may be wrong. This CDR3 is 14 amino acids long. Germline V CDR1 and CDR2: SEHNR, FQNEAQ (reference sequence). CDR3 sequence: CASSLGQGYYEQYF. CDR3 in DNA: TGTGCCAGCAGCTTAGGGCAGGGATACTACGAGCAGTACTTC.

The chain uses TRBV5-4 and TRBJ1-3, with D hard to call. The CDR3 has 11 residues. Looked up from germline, CDR1 is SGHNT and CDR2 is YYREEE (reference sequence). The ends were cut back, 9 bases at V and 0 bases at J, with 4 bases in the middle. For the CDR3, the DNA is TGTGCCATACACTCTGGAAACACCATATATTTT. This translates into CAIHSGNTIYF.

J is TRBJ2-7 and V is TRBV27; D is unresolved. Germline V lookup: CDR1 MNHEY, CDR2 SMNVEV (reference sequence). The CDR3 covers 13 residues. V was cut by 2 bases and J by 0 bases, with 5 bases left in between. CDR3 sequence: CASSLTHSYEQYF. DNA for the CDR3: TGTGCCAGCAGTTTAACACACTCCTACGAGCAGTACTTC.

The V gene is TRBV7-8, the J gene TRBJ1-1, with 8 bases lining up with TRBD1. The germline V gene has CDR1 SGHVS and CDR2 FQNEAQ. With V trimmed by 1 base and J by 3 bases, 7 bases remained unmatched. The CDR3 covers 16 residues. The CDR3 protein is CASSLVLGTGDTEAFF. The CDR3 nucleotides are TGTGCCAGCAGCTTAGTCTTGGGGACAGGCGACACTGAAGCTTTCTTT.